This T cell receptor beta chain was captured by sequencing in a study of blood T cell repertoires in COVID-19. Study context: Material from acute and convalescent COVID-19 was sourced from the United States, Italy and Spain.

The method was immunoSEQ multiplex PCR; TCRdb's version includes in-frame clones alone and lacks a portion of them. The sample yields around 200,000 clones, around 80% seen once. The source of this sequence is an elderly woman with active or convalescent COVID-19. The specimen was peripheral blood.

The CDR3 loop is CASSQVPGRTEAFF. Here the CDR3 DNA reads TGTGCCAGCAGCCAAGTTCCAGGGAGGACTGAAGCTTTCTTT. The chain is built from TRBV3-1 (or the pseudogene TRBV3-2) and TRBJ1-1; D is possibly TRBD1 (5 bases). The germline V gene encodes CDR1 LGHDT and CDR2 YNNKEL (reference sequence). The ends were cut back, 1 base at V and 5 bases at J, with 11 bases in the middle. The CDR3 sequence is 14 residues long.